The next 24 T cell receptor beta chains were all read from a single sample in a study of blood T cells in healthy people across ages (dated by TCRdb to 2015 to 2017). The method was 5' RACE. Sequencing used an Illumina HiSeq 2500. A second about 7 to 11 cycle PCR used a sample-barcoded 5' primer and a J-beta primer mix. TCRdb reprocessed the public reads (quality trimming at Q25 with fastp, clone calling with MiXCR) and kept in-frame beta chains. Rows merge per CDR3 protein into single entries with the most common DNA and genes. For this sample the table gives about 810,000 distinct CDR3 sequences, of which 36% were detected only once. The top ten hold 13% of the sample. Sequencing was carried out using blood. All receptors come from a man aged 18 to 29 in good health.

The sample holds many counts of this clonotype. The V call is TRBV12-3 or TRBV12-4, the J call TRBJ2-5; weak D call: TRBD1 (5 bases). Trimming took 5 bases from V and 5 from J, leaving 15 bases between them. There are 14 residues in the CDR3. CDR3: CASSPGRAMETQYF. CDR3 nucleotides: TGTGCCAGCAGTCCCGGCAGGGCGATGGAGACCCAGTACTTC.

This chain links TRBV28 with TRBJ2-3; 8 nucleotides match TRBD2. The CDR3 has 14 amino acids. Germline V gives CDR1 MDHEN, CDR2 SYDVKM. V lost 7 bases, J lost 2 bases, and 5 bases stayed unmatched. The CDR3: CASTRAGDTDTQYF. The CDR3 DNA reads TGTGCCAGCACCCGAGCGGGAGACACAGATACGCAGTATTTT.

The chain carries TRBV4-1 and TRBJ2-3, with D tentatively TRBD1 or TRBD2 (5 bases each). This CDR3 region has 15 residues. Germline V gives CDR1 MGHRA, CDR2 YSYEKL. The V and J ends lost 11 bases and 0 bases respectively, with 18 bases between them. The CDR3 nucleotides are TGCGCCGGAGCTCGGGACGCAACTAGCACAGATACGCAGTATTTT. It is translated as CAGARDATSTDTQYF.

For this clonotype: A much larger clonotype is one base distant, so this may be a read error. CDR3 sequence: CTSSSNSQTQYF. In DNA, the CDR3 is TGTACCAGCAGTTCGAATTCCCAGACCCAGTACTTC. J is TRBJ2-5 and V is TRBV12-3 or TRBV12-4; D gene uncertain. CDR3 length: 12 residues.

The chain combines TRBV7-9 with TRBJ2-5, with 9 bases aligning to TRBD2. This CDR3 is built from 14 residues. Trimming took 4 bases from V and 7 from J; bases not matched to a gene: 7. Germline CDR1 is SEHNR and CDR2 is FQNEAQ (reference sequence). CDR3 loop: CASSSSGTGVTQYF. The DNA for the CDR3 is TGTGCCAGCAGCTCTAGCGGGACCGGGGTGACCCAGTACTTC.

V gene TRBV12-3 or TRBV12-4 combines with J gene TRBJ1-2, with D possibly being TRBD1 (5 bases). The ends were cut back, 7 bases at V and 3 bases at J, with 9 bases in the middle. The CDR3 runs 12 residues. The CDR3 region is CASKGPDYGYTF. The DNA of the CDR3 is TGTGCCAGCAAGGGACCCGACTATGGCTACACCTTC.

The chain recombines TRBV20-1 with TRBJ2-1, with 9 nucleotides matching TRBD2. The trim removed 5 bases at V and 5 bases at J, leaving 7 bases unmatched. CDR3 length: 14 residues. CDR1 is DFQATT and CDR2 is SNEGSKA in the germline V gene (reference sequence). The CDR3 protein is CSAARGGLDNEQFF. In DNA form, the CDR3 reads TGCAGTGCTGCGCGGGGGGGCTTGGACAATGAGCAGTTCTTC.

The chain has TRBV12-3 or TRBV12-4 and TRBJ2-3; D is possibly TRBD2 (7 bases). The CDR3 is made up of 17 amino acids. The ends were cut back, 0 bases at V and 1 base at J, with 14 bases in the middle. Here the CDR3 reads CASSLAGAGARTDTQYF. The CDR3 DNA reads TGTGCCAGCAGTTTAGCGGGCGCGGGGGCTCGCACAGATACGCAGTATTTT.

There are many counts of this clonotype. The V gene is TRBV12-3 or TRBV12-4, the J gene TRBJ2-1; 8 bases align to TRBD1. This CDR3 is built from 14 residues. J gave up 7 bases and V 6 bases, and 8 bases lay outside the gene matches. In DNA form, the CDR3 reads TGTGCCAGCAGCTGGACAGGGATCGTTAATGAGCAGTTCTTC. This translates into CASSWTGIVNEQFF.

V is TRBV9 and J is TRBJ1-2; possible D gene TRBD1, 6 bases. The length of the CDR3 is 15 residues. CDR1 SGDLS and CDR2 YYNGEE come from the germline V gene. Trimming removed 4 bases from V and 8 bases from J, with 21 bases in between. CDR3 sequence (DNA): TGTGCCAGCAGCCCACAAACGGCCTTCGGACAGGGCTACACCTTC. It codes for CASSPQTAFGQGYTF. Based on the CDR3 plus reference TRBV9 and TRBJ1-2, the full variable domain is DSGVTQTPKHLITATGQRVTLRCSPRSGDLSVYWYQQSLDQGLQFLIQYYNGEERAKGNILERFSAQQFPDLHSELNLSSLELGDSALYFCASSPQTAFGQGYTFGSGTRLTVV.

This clonotype is a singleton in its sample. The chain recombines TRBV12-3 or TRBV12-4 with TRBJ1-2; possibly TRBD1 for D (5 bases). Trimming cost V 6 bases and J 5 bases, with 16 bases left between them. CDR3 length: 14 residues. This chain's CDR3 is CASSEGRGRYGYTF. The CDR3 bases are TGTGCCAGCAGCGAAGGACGGGGGAGATATGGCTACACCTTC.

The CDR3 coding sequence is TGCAGTGCTAGAGAGGCGGGAAACGCGCACGAAAAACTGTTTTTT. It yields the protein CSAREAGNAHEKLFF. V is TRBV20-1 and J is TRBJ1-4; D not certain. Germline assignment: CDR1 DFQATT and CDR2 SNEGSKA (reference sequence). The V end was cut by 0 bases, the J end by 8 bases, with 16 bases between. This CDR3 is 15 amino acids long.

The chain employs TRBV6-5 and TRBJ2-5; D is possibly TRBD1 (6 bases). CDR3 length: 14 amino acids. The ends were cut back, 6 bases at V and 11 bases at J, with 22 bases in the middle. CDR1 is MNHEY and CDR2 is SVGAGI in the germline V gene. The CDR3 sequence: CASSSRDIGGEQYF. CDR3 nucleotides: TGTGCCAGCAGCAGTCGGGACATAGGGGGTGAGCAGTACTTC.

The chain joins TRBV12-3 or TRBV12-4 to TRBJ2-2; tentatively, D is TRBD1 (5 bases). CDR3 length equals 17 residues. Trimming took off 1 base at V and 3 bases at J, with 15 bases between the two ends. As DNA, the CDR3 is TGTGCCAGCAGTTTAGGGGGCCGAGTGATTCACACCGGGGAGCTGTTTTTT. Protein sequence: CASSLGGRVIHTGELFF.

The chain links TRBV12-3 or TRBV12-4 to TRBJ2-1, with D perhaps being TRBD1 or TRBD2 (6 bases each). The J call may not be correct, given that the DNA end is closer to TRBJ2-7. This CDR3 is built from 16 residues. CDR3 nucleotides: TGTGCCACCGGCCAAGGGGGGACGCTTAAGTACAATGAGCAGTACTTC. This encodes CATGQGGTLKYNEQYF.

The sample holds a few counts of this clonotype. The gene calls are TRBV7-3 and TRBJ2-1; tentative D call: TRBD1 (6 bases). The germline gives CDR1 SGHTA, CDR2 FQGTGA. Between the trimmed V and J ends, which lost 0 bases and 9 bases, there was a span of 9 bases. The CDR3 is 13 amino acids. The CDR3 spells CASSLTSGAEQFF. The CDR3 DNA sequence: TGTGCCAGCAGCTTAACTTCAGGGGCTGAGCAGTTCTTC. Using reference TRBV7-3 and TRBJ2-1 for the parts outside the CDR3, the full variable domain is GAGVSQTPSNKVTEKGKYVELRCDPISGHTALYWYRQSLGQGPEFLIYFQGTGAADDSGLPNDRFFAVRPEGSVSTLKIQRTERGDSAVYLCASSLTSGAEQFFGPGTRLTVL.

This clonotype has a single count. The CDR3 coding sequence is TGCAGTGCTAGAGATCTAGGGGTGGCGTCCTACAATGAGCAGTTCTTC. This translates into CSARDLGVASYNEQFF. The chain uses TRBV20-1 and TRBJ2-1, with D perhaps matching TRBD1 (5 bases). This CDR3 is 16 amino acids long. Trimming cost V 0 bases and J 1 base, with 13 bases left between them. CDR1 is DFQATT, CDR2 SNEGSKA, per germline (reference sequence).

The V call is TRBV10-3, the J call TRBJ1-6; D might be TRBD1 (5 bases). Germline lookup yields CDR1 ENHRY and CDR2 SYGVKD. With 5 bases removed from V and 10 bases from J, the gap between germline ends came to 12 bases. This CDR3 region has 13 residues. CDR3 DNA sequence: TGTGCCATCAGTCAGGGAGTTGAGTCACCCCTCCACTTT. It specifies CAISQGVESPLHF.

This clonotype appeared a few times. The CDR3 bases are TGTGCCTGGAGTGTAGGCGGGGCCTCCTACGAGCAGTACTTC. It codes for CAWSVGGASYEQYF. The rearrangement uses TRBV30 and TRBJ2-7; the D gene is possibly TRBD2 (6 bases). The CDR3 is 14 amino acids. The V and J ends lost 0 bases and 0 bases respectively, with 9 bases between them. Germline assignment: CDR1 GTSNPN and CDR2 SVGIG (reference sequence).

With respect to this clonotype: This may be a read error, as it is one base from a much larger clone. The chain has TRBV5-1 and TRBJ2-7, with D tentatively TRBD2 (6 bases). Germline V CDR1 and CDR2: SGHRS, YFSETQ. The CDR3 sequence is 18 residues long. The chain's CDR3 is CASSLAGGGGSSSYERYF. The CDR3 DNA follows: TGCGCCAGCAGCTTGGCCGGAGGTGGGGGGTCTAGCTCCTACGAGCGGTACTTC.

This clonotype was counted between two and nine times. This chain connects TRBV5-1 to TRBJ2-3, with 10 bases that match TRBD1. In germline, CDR1 is SGHRS, CDR2 YFSETQ. Losses at the gene ends were 3 bases for V and 2 bases for J; bases not matched to a gene: 6. This CDR3 is 16 amino acids long. In DNA, the CDR3 is TGCGCCAGCAGCTCTGCCGGGACAGGGGTCACAGATACGCAGTATTTT. Amino acids: CASSSAGTGVTDTQYF.

This chain uses TRBV29-1 with TRBJ1-1; D possibly corresponds to TRBD1 (6 bases). Germline-derived CDR1 and CDR2 are SQVTM and ANQGSEA. V lost 4 bases and J 5 bases, leaving 17 bases between the germline ends. The CDR3 has 14 amino acids. In DNA, the CDR3 is TGCAGCGTTGTAGCTCAGGGGCGGATAACTGAAGCTTTCTTT. Residues: CSVVAQGRITEAFF.

This sequence joins TRBV4-3 and TRBJ2-1; TRBD1 might be the D (5 bases). The CDR3 length is 16 residues. With 4 bases removed from V and 3 bases from J, the gap between germline ends came to 16 bases. In germline, CDR1 is LGHNA, CDR2 YSLEER. CDR3 sequence: CASSPQGSFFYNEQFF. The CDR3 DNA is TGCGCCAGCAGCCCCCAGGGTAGCTTCTTCTACAATGAGCAGTTCTTC.

The chain recombines TRBV2 with TRBJ1-5; D not resolved. V was pared by 4 bases and J by 2 bases, with 12 bases between. This CDR3 region has 15 residues. Germline CDR1 SNHLY, CDR2 FYNNEI. CDR3 coding DNA: TGTGCCAGCAGTGGCGGGAGGTCTGGCAATCAGCCCCAGCATTTT. It is translated as CASSGGRSGNQPQHF.